This is a list of T cell receptor beta chains from one sample in a study of OX40 agonist ivuxolimab in advanced cancers. The table came from immunoSEQ multiplex PCR; TCRdb's copy has only in-frame clones and leaves some out. The repertoire includes some 71,000 clones, around 82% of them detected once, and around 8% sits in the top ten. The material was CD4+ or CD8+ T cells sorted from blood, obtained in a trial of the OX40 agonist ivuxolimab. These receptors all stem from an adult with an advanced solid tumor such as melanoma, head and neck, liver or kidney cancer. CDR3s include the opening cysteine and the closing phenylalanine or tryptophan. The D gene is left open where the match is weak. Not all rows give a size; the values are once, few, many and, for expanded clones, a class.

NA,TRBD1,TRBV4-3,TRBJ2-3,CASSQDPGQGGWTDTQYF,TGCGCCAGCAGCCAAGATCCGGGACAGGGGGGGTGGACAGATACGCAGTATTTT
NA,NA,TRBV4-1,TRBJ2-4,CASSPPGTGAKNIQYF,TGCGCCAGCAGCCCCCCCGGGACTGGAGCCAAAAACATTCAGTACTTC
NA,TRBD1,TRBV6-5,TRBJ1-2,CASSYRDRGGYGYTF,TGTGCCAGCAGTTACAGGGACAGGGGTGGCTATGGCTACACCTTC
few,NA,TRBV14,TRBJ2-7,CASSQYERAPYEQYF,TGTGCCAGCAGCCAGTACGAGCGGGCCCCCTACGAGCAGTACTTC
NA,NA,TRBV15,TRBJ2-7,CATSRVGLGTNEQYF,TGTGCCACCAGCAGAGTGGGTCTGGGGACGAACGAGCAGTACTTC
NA,TRBD2,TRBV13,TRBJ2-4,CASSISGAKNIQYF,TGTGCCAGCAGCATTAGCGGGGCTAAAAACATTCAGTACTTC
NA,TRBD2,TRBV28,TRBJ2-3,CASRDPRTSGGVLTTDTQYF,TGTGCCAGCAGGGACCCCCGGACTAGCGGGGGGGTCTTAACCACAGATACGCAGTATTTT
few,NA,TRBV18,TRBJ2-7,CASSQGLVSYEQYF,TGTGCCAGCTCACAGGGGTTAGTTTCCTACGAGCAGTACTTC
NA,NA,TRBV18,TRBJ1-4,CASSPTSRTGAEKLFF,TGTGCCAGCTCACCAACGTCCCGTACGGGGGCTGAAAAACTGTTTTTT
NA,TRBD2,TRBV9,TRBJ2-5,CASSVTSAGGPKETQYF,TGTGCCAGCAGCGTCACCTCAGCGGGGGGCCCAAAAGAGACCCAGTACTTC
NA,TRBD1,TRBV7-6,TRBJ1-4,CASSQMTGLNEKLFF,TGTGCCAGCAGCCAAATGACAGGGTTGAATGAAAAACTGTTTTTT
once,NA,TRBV29-1,TRBJ1-4,CSVMSSRSEKLFF,TGCAGCGTGATGTCCAGCAGGAGTGAAAAACTGTTTTTT
NA,TRBD1,TRBV5-1,TRBJ1-2,CASSSTGEATGYTF,TGCGCCAGCAGCTCCACAGGGGAGGCGACAGGCTACACCTTC
NA,TRBD2,TRBV7-2,TRBJ2-1,CASSPYGLAGGHNEQFF,TGTGCCAGCAGCCCTTACGGACTAGCGGGGGGTCACAATGAGCAGTTCTTC
NA,TRBD2,TRBV11-3,TRBJ2-3,CASTLGLAARLDTQYF,TGTGCCAGCACCCTTGGACTAGCGGCAAGATTGGATACGCAGTATTTT
NA,TRBD1,TRBV11-3,TRBJ1-1,CASSLERGLEAFF,TGTGCCAGCAGCTTAGAAAGGGGGCTAGAAGCTTTCTTT
NA,NA,TRBV29-1,TRBJ2-1,CSVEGGGGEQFF,TGCAGCGTTGAAGGTGGGGGTGGTGAGCAGTTCTTC
once,NA,TRBV5-1,TRBJ2-3,CASSSAATDTQYF,TGCGCCAGCAGCTCGGCAGCGACAGATACGCAGTATTTT
few,NA,TRBV5-1,TRBJ1-1,CASSPWGGIGKNTEAFF,TGCGCCAGCAGCCCCTGGGGGGGGATCGGAAAGAACACTGAAGCTTTCTTT
NA,TRBD2,TRBV20-1,TRBJ2-4,CSVGDYPIQYF,TGCAGTGTTGGGGACTATCCCATTCAGTACTTC
NA,NA,TRBV27,TRBJ1-5,CATQLGADNQPQHF,TGTGCCACCCAACTGGGGGCCGATAATCAGCCCCAGCATTTT
NA,TRBD1,TRBV7-9,TRBJ2-4,CASSFTGENIQYF,TGTGCCAGCAGCTTTACAGGGGAAAACATTCAGTACTTC
NA,NA,TRBV30,TRBJ2-5,CAWSKGIQETQYF,TGTGCCTGGAGTAAGGGGATCCAAGAGACCCAGTACTTC
few,NA,TRBV19,TRBJ1-2,CASSIGQVFYGYTF,TGTGCCAGTAGTATAGGGCAGGTCTTCTATGGCTACACCTTC
NA,TRBD2,TRBV4-3,TRBJ2-1,CASSQDREMPGLAYNEQFF,TGCGCCAGCAGCCAAGACAGGGAAATGCCAGGACTAGCCTACAATGAGCAGTTCTTC
NA,NA,TRBV29-1,TRBJ2-5,CSVEDRPGRETQYF,TGCAGCGTTGAAGATCGCCCAGGGCGGGAGACCCAGTACTTC
once,NA,TRBV9,TRBJ1-2,CASSSDTGFVRSGYTF,TGTGCCAGCAGCTCGGACACCGGTTTTGTCAGGAGTGGCTACACCTTC
NA,TRBD1,TRBV7-9,TRBJ2-7,CASSPAVQGREQYF,TGTGCCAGCAGCCCGGCGGTACAGGGGAGAGAGCAGTACTTC
NA,NA,TRBV7-8,TRBJ2-7,CASSLGTSLINSYEQYF,TGTGCCAGCAGCTTAGGAACCTCCCTCATCAACTCCTACGAGCAGTACTTC
once,NA,TRBV21-1,TRBJ1-5,CASSKGPDRGNQPQHF,TGTGCCAGCAGCAAAGGGCCAGACAGGGGCAATCAGCCCCAGCATTTT
NA,NA,TRBV29-1,TRBJ1-4,CSVDPPGATNEKLFF,TGCAGCGTTGATCCCCCAGGTGCAACTAATGAAAAACTGTTTTTT
NA,NA,TRBV4-1,TRBJ1-5,CASSPRDRNQPQHF,TGCGCCAGCAGCCCTCGAGACCGCAATCAGCCCCAGCATTTT
NA,TRBD1,TRBV30,TRBJ2-7,CAWGQDYEQYF,TGTGCCTGGGGACAGGACTACGAGCAGTACTTC
NA,NA,TRBV7-9,TRBJ1-2,CATSRGIGHGYTF,TGTGCCACCTCCCGGGGGATTGGGCATGGCTACACCTTC
NA,TRBD1,TRBV10-3,TRBJ2-1,CAISRTGGNEQFF,TGTGCCATCAGTCGGACAGGGGGAAATGAGCAGTTCTTC
NA,TRBD1,TRBV9,TRBJ2-7,CASSERTGQNYEQYF,TGTGCCAGCAGCGAGCGGACAGGGCAGAACTACGAGCAGTACTTC
NA,TRBD2,TRBV7-2,TRBJ2-5,CASSLQRGDGETQYF,TGTGCCAGCAGCTTACAGCGGGGGGATGGAGAGACCCAGTACTTC
NA,TRBD1,TRBV7-2,TRBJ2-7,CASSLVGQGTYEQYF,TGTGCCAGCAGCTTAGTGGGACAGGGCACGTACGAGCAGTACTTC
NA,TRBD1,TRBV5-1,TRBJ2-4,CASSYWDSKNIQYF,TGCGCCAGCAGCTACTGGGACAGTAAAAACATTCAGTACTTC
once,NA,TRBV19,TRBJ2-1,CASSIALPRDEQFF,TGTGCCAGTAGTATAGCTCTACCTAGGGATGAGCAGTTCTTC
NA,NA,TRBV11-2,TRBJ2-5,CASSLTGTQYF,TGTGCCAGCAGCCTCACAGGGACCCAGTACTTC
NA,NA,TRBV5-1,TRBJ2-7,CASSLAGDGYEQYF,TGCGCCAGCAGCTTGGCTGGGGACGGCTACGAGCAGTACTTC
NA,TRBD1,TRBV5-1,TRBJ2-3,CASSFGQGVTDTQYF,TGCGCCAGCAGCTTTGGGCAGGGGGTAACAGATACGCAGTATTTT
NA,TRBD1,TRBV11-3,TRBJ1-2,CASSSDRASGYTF,TGTGCCAGCAGCTCAGACAGGGCGAGTGGCTACACCTTC
NA,TRBD1,TRBV18,TRBJ1-3,CASSPAGTGDSGNTIYF,TGTGCCAGCTCACCAGCCGGGACAGGGGATTCTGGAAACACCATATATTTT
NA,NA,TRBV7-6,TRBJ2-5,CASSQSPRDQETQYF,TGTGCCAGCAGCCAGAGCCCCAGAGACCAAGAGACCCAGTACTTC
NA,NA,TRBV5-4,TRBJ2-1,CASRINNEQFF,TGTGCCAGCCGAATTAACAATGAGCAGTTCTTC
NA,NA,TRBV27,TRBJ1-1,CASSATLTGNTEAFF,TGTGCCAGCAGTGCAACCTTGACAGGGAACACTGAAGCTTTCTTT
NA,NA,TRBV7-3,TRBJ2-7,CASSLTPPPSEQYF,TGTGCCAGCAGCTTAACTCCCCCTCCCAGCGAGCAGTACTTC
NA,NA,TRBV6-6,TRBJ2-2,CASSYLEGVPGELFF,TGTGCCAGCAGTTACCTGGAAGGGGTCCCCGGGGAGCTGTTTTTT
NA,NA,TRBV5-4,TRBJ2-5,CASSLSGRSQETQYF,TGTGCCAGCAGCTTGTCGGGACGGAGCCAAGAGACCCAGTACTTC
once,TRBD1,TRBV19,TRBJ1-5,CASSAYTGASQPQHF,TGTGCCAGTAGTGCATACACAGGGGCTTCGCAGCCCCAGCATTTT